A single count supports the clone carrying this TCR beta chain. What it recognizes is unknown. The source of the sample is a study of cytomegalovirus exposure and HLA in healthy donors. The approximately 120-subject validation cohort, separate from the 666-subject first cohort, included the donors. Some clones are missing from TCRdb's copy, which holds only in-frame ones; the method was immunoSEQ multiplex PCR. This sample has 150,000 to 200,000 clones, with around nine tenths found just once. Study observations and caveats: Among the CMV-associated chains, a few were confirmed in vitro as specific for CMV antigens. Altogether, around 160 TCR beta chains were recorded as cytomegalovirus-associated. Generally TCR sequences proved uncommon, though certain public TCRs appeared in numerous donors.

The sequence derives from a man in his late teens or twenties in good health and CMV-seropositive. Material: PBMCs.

The CDR3 loop is CASSGTGKNEQYF. The CDR3 DNA is TGCGCCAGCAGCGGGACAGGGAAAAACGAGCAGTACTTC. The V and J genes are TRBV5-1 and TRBJ2-7, with 9 bases aligning to TRBD1. V was pared by 4 bases and J by 5 bases, with 4 bases of the junction left unmatched. Germline V CDR1 and CDR2: SGHRS, YFSETQ. The CDR3 spans 13 residues. Filled out from reference TRBV5-1 and TRBJ2-7, the complete variable domain reads KAGVTQTPRYLIKTRGQQVTLSCSPISGHRSVSWYQQTPGQGLQFLFEYFSETQRNKGNFPGRFSGRQFSNSRSEMNVSTLELGDSALYLCASSGTGKNEQYFGPGTRLTVT.